Below, 19 T cell receptor beta chains from the same sample are listed, as sequenced in a study of T cells in women clearing cervical HPV infection. The repertoire was sequenced with immunoSEQ multiplex PCR; TCRdb's copy has only in-frame clones and lacks some. The sample has roughly 50,000 clones; the top ten hold 35%. Sequencing was carried out using blood buffy coat. The receptors were gathered from a woman aged 18 to 69 with a cervical HPV16 infection that either progressed to CIN3+ or cleared (not recorded which).

With regard to this clone: The CDR3 goes on 3 residues after the read ends, and that part is filled in from the germline J gene. The chain has TRBV13 and TRBJ2-6; D is possibly TRBD1 or TRBD2 (5 bases each). V was clipped by 3 bases and J by 0 bases, with 21 bases between them. The germline V gene has CDR1 PRHDT and CDR2 FYEKMQ (reference sequence). The CDR3 is made up of 20 amino acids. The sequenced part of the CDR3 DNA is TGTGCCAGCAGCTTGAGGGGCGCAGCTCTGTTTCCCTCTGGGGCCAACGTC. Its protein is CASSLRGAALFPSGANV. The entire CDR3 is CASSLRGAALFPSGANVLTF. Drawing the rest from reference TRBV13 and TRBJ2-6, the complete variable domain is AAGVIQSPRHLIKEKRETATLKCYPIPRHDTVYWYQQGPGQDPQFLISFYEKMQSDKGSIPDRFSAQQFSDYHSELNMSSLELGDSALYFCASSLRGAALFPSGANVLTFGAGSRLTVL.

With respect to this clone: The observed sequence ends 3 residues before the CDR3 terminus, with the missing tail filled in from the germline J gene. The rearrangement uses TRBV20-1 and TRBJ1-2, with D perhaps TRBD1 (6 bases). Trimming removed 0 bases at V and 6 bases at J, with 11 bases between. Looked up from germline, CDR1 is DFQATT and CDR2 is SNEGSKA (reference sequence). This CDR3 spans 13 amino acids. The CDR3 loop reads CSARDRQGNGYTF. CDR3 DNA (partial): TGCAGTGCTAGAGATCGTCAGGGGAATGGC.

With regard to this clone: The read comes to an end 3 residues before the CDR3 does, leaving the germline J gene to fill in the end. This chain joins TRBV6-2 or TRBV6-3 and TRBJ2-3, with 8 nucleotides matching TRBD2. The V gene's germline CDR1 is MNHEY and CDR2 SVGEGT. CDR3 length: 16 residues. CDR3 sequence reads: CASSSPGTRPKETQYF. The sequenced part of the CDR3 DNA is TGTGCCAGCAGCTCCCCCGGGACTAGACCCAAAGAGACG.

Worth noting for this clone: The CDR3 goes on 3 residues after the read ends, and that part is filled in from the germline J gene. This rearrangement joins TRBV30 to TRBJ1-4; perhaps TRBD1 as D (5 bases). The CDR3 runs to 15 residues. Germline CDR1 reads GTSNPN; CDR2 reads SVGIG (reference sequence). This CDR3 is CAWSPPWAGANVLFF. The part of the CDR3 DNA that was read is TGTGCCTGGAGTCCCCCTTGGGCTGGGGCCAACGTA.

A note on this clone: The read finishes 3 residues shy of the CDR3 end, and the germline J gene is used to complete it. This chain uses TRBV30 with TRBJ1-2, with 7 nucleotides matching TRBD1. V shed 3 bases and J 4 bases; nucleotides not matched to a gene: 8. This CDR3 region has 14 residues. The germline V gene encodes CDR1 GTSNPN and CDR2 SVGIG (reference sequence). CDR3 sequence reads: CAWRSRQGSYGYTF. Incomplete CDR3 DNA: TGTGCCTGGAGAAGCCGACAGGGCAGCTATGGC.

On this clone: Read sequence stops 3 residues before the CDR3 end, and the germline J gene provides the missing end. The gene calls are TRBV30 and TRBJ2-5; a possible D gene is TRBD1 (6 bases). CDR3 length: 13 amino acids. Germline CDR1 GTSNPN, CDR2 SVGIG (reference sequence). Trimming removed 5 bases from V and 0 bases from J, with 10 bases in between. CDR3 protein: CAWEGENQETQYF. Partial CDR3 DNA: TGTGCCTGGGAGGGGGAGAACCAAGAGACC.

With respect to this clone: The read ends 3 residues before the CDR3 terminus; that terminus is restored from the germline J gene. The V gene is TRBV5-6, the J gene TRBJ2-3, with D perhaps TRBD2 (6 bases). Germline V gene lookup returns CDR1 SGHDT and CDR2 YYEEEE. The CDR3 covers 14 residues. V was clipped by 7 bases and J by 2 bases, with 14 bases between them. CDR3 DNA, as far as it was read: TGTGCCAGCCGTGGAGGGCAGGTCACAGATACG. The encoded protein is CASRGGQVTDT. The whole CDR3 is CASRGGQVTDTQYF.

With regard to this clone: The read ends 3 residues early relative to the CDR3; the germline J gene fills the gap. The genes are TRBV18 and TRBJ2-2; 8 nucleotides match TRBD1. The germline V gene has CDR1 KGHSH and CDR2 LQKENI. The CDR3 loop spans 19 amino acids. The CDR3 bases that were read are TGTGCCAGCTCTCCGGCTGGACAGGGAATATCGAGAAATAATTCACCG. This translates into CASSPAGQGISRNNSP. The CDR3 as a whole reads CASSPAGQGISRNNSPLFF.

Concerning this clone: The read ends 3 residues before the CDR3 terminus; that terminus is restored from the germline J gene. This chain uses TRBV6-1 with TRBJ2-5; TRBD2 matches 7 bases. The CDR3 spans 13 residues. J gave up 5 bases and V 0 bases, and 0 bases lay outside the gene matches. Germline-derived CDR1 and CDR2 are MNHNS and SASEGT. CDR3 region: CASSEAGGETQYF. Incomplete CDR3 DNA: TGTGCCAGCAGTGAAGCCGGGGGGGAGACC.

Worth noting for this clone: The read stops 3 residues short of the end of the CDR3; the missing end is completed from the germline J gene. V is TRBV30 and J is TRBJ2-2; D uncertain. This CDR3 contains 14 residues. Germline loops: CDR1 GTSNPN, CDR2 SVGIG (reference sequence). CDR3 bases read: TGTGCCTGGAGTCGGGTGGCAACTAATGAAAAG. Protein sequence: CAWSRVATNEK. The whole CDR3 sequence reads CAWSRVATNEKLFF.

The CDR3 loop reads CASSKGTQYF. The part of the CDR3 DNA that was read is TGTGCCAGCAGTAAGGGGACC. The chain uses TRBV6-2 or TRBV6-3 and TRBJ2-5; D gene unclear. Sequencing ends 3 residues short of the CDR3 end; the germline J gene provides the rest. V was shortened by 5 bases and J by 7 bases, with 5 bases between the two germline ends. The CDR3 is 10 residues long. CDR1 is MNHEY and CDR2 is SVGEGT in the germline V gene.

The part of the CDR3 DNA that was read is TGCGCCAGCAGCACAGGGGACAGTTTCTCTGGGGCCAACGTC. Amino acids: CASSTGDSFSGANV. The whole CDR3 sequence reads CASSTGDSFSGANVLTF. The V call is TRBV5-1, the J call TRBJ2-6, with 7 bases aligning to TRBD1. The read stops 3 residues short of the end of the CDR3; the missing end is completed from the germline J gene. In germline, CDR1 is SGHRS, CDR2 YFSETQ. Losses at the gene ends were 4 bases for V and 0 bases for J; bases not matched to a gene: 7. The CDR3 consists of 17 residues.

About this clone: The CDR3 end lies 3 residues beyond the end of the read and is filled in from the germline J gene. The sample holds other DNA sequences that translate to the same CDR3. The genes are TRBV19 and TRBJ1-2, with D possibly TRBD1 on 6 matching bases. CDR1 and CDR2 (germline): LNHDA, SQIVND (reference sequence). This CDR3 contains 14 residues. V was shortened by 6 bases and J by 6 bases, with 17 bases between the two germline ends. The CDR3 sequence is CASRPSDRLDGYTF. CDR3 DNA, as far as it was read: TGTGCCAGTAGACCCAGTGACAGGTTGGATGGC.

The CDR3 region is CASSPRTGGLYEQYF. Partial CDR3 DNA: TGTGCCAGTAGTCCAAGGACAGGGGGCTTATACGAG. V usage is TRBV19 and J usage is TRBJ2-7; 11 bases fit TRBD1. From the germline J gene comes the end of the CDR3, since the read stops 3 residues before it. Germline V gives CDR1 LNHDA, CDR2 SQIVND (reference sequence). With 5 bases clipped from V and 4 bases from J, the junction kept 7 bases outside the gene matches. The CDR3 sequence is 15 residues long.

As concerns this clone: The read falls 3 residues short of the CDR3 end, and the missing part is taken from the germline J gene. The chain links TRBV12-3 or TRBV12-4 to TRBJ2-5; TRBD1 agrees at 9 bases. Trimming removed 4 bases from V and 2 bases from J; junction bases left unmatched: 8. The CDR3 is 16 residues long. The sequenced CDR3 bases are TGTGCCAGCAGTTCTACGGACAGGGGAAAACAAGAGACC. Amino acid sequence: CASSSTDRGKQET. The whole CDR3 is CASSSTDRGKQETQYF.

As to this clone: From the germline J gene comes the end of the CDR3, since the read stops 3 residues before it. The chain couples TRBV30 to TRBJ2-7; D uncertain. V gave up 1 base and J gave up 2 bases, with 9 bases separating them. The CDR3 is 13 amino acids. Germline V gene data show CDR1 as GTSNPN and CDR2 as SVGIG (reference sequence). CDR3 DNA (partial): TGTGCCTGGAGTGAGGCGGAAACCTACGAG. Its protein is CAWSEAETYE. The full CDR3 is CAWSEAETYEQYF.

With regard to this clone: The read ends 3 residues shy of where the CDR3 ends; the end is completed using the germline J gene. J is TRBJ2-5 and V is TRBV7-9; 9 positions agree with TRBD1. Trimming took 5 bases from V and 4 from J; bases not matched to a gene: 5. CDR1 is SEHNR and CDR2 is FQNEAQ in the germline V gene (reference sequence). The CDR3 length is 14 residues. CDR3 bases read: TGTGCCAGCAGCCCGGGACAGGGCGGAGAGACC. Translation gives CASSPGQGGET. From start to end, the CDR3 is CASSPGQGGETQYF.

Turning to this clone: The CDR3 extends 3 residues past the end of the read, so its final part is completed from the germline J gene. The V and J genes are TRBV7-9 and TRBJ2-4; D might be TRBD1 (6 bases). The CDR3 is 15 amino acids. Per germline, CDR1 SEHNR and CDR2 FQNEAQ (reference sequence). The CDR3 loop is CASSLAQQGNYGQYF. CDR3 DNA, as far as it was read: TGTGCCAGCAGCTTAGCCCAACAGGGAAACTATGGT.

Concerning this clone itself: Sequencing ends 3 residues short of the CDR3 end; the germline J gene provides the rest. The chain combines TRBV20-1 with TRBJ2-3; 8 bases map to TRBD2. The CDR3 spans 14 residues. Germline CDR1 and CDR2: DFQATT and SNEGSKA (reference sequence). V lost 6 bases, J lost 0 bases, and 5 bases stayed unmatched. This CDR3 is CSATLAGSTDTQYF. The part of the CDR3 DNA that was read is TGCAGTGCCACCCTAGCGGGCAGCACAGATACG.